One T cell receptor beta chain is described in this entry. Its target is unknown. At one of its ends the junction is not consistent with the germline gene, which may arise from a read error. This CDR3 is built from 15 residues. CDR1 is GTSNPN, CDR2 SVGIG, per germline (reference sequence). The source of the sample is a study of cytomegalovirus exposure and HLA in healthy donors. Turning to the study itself: From donors who were HLA-typed, an early data release held around 80 million unique TCRs. Regarding the study as a whole: When a later analysis was performed, an Asian-associated ancestry cluster reportedly had fewer N-insertions than the approximately 700-donor mean.

PCR involved 60 Vbeta and 13 Jbeta primers. Original data processing: Later reanalysis found about 80 million unique TCR beta chains, about 10 million of them shared. Repertoires were generated with immunoSEQ multiplex PCR, while TCRdb's copy carries only in-frame clones and drops some. The DNA gave D and trimming, while V, J and clone size come from that table. The sample carries roughly 160,000 clones, approximately 80% recorded once. The chain has TRBV30 and TRBJ2-7, with a tentative D call TRBD1 (5 bases). The material sequenced was PBMCs. This sequence originates from a man aged 50-59 years in good health and CMV-seropositive. The CDR3 sequence is CAWSVVGRNSYEQHF. The DNA for the CDR3 is TGTGCCTGGAGTGTAGTGGGGCGGAACTCCTACGAGCAGCACTTC. The whole variable domain, filled in from reference TRBV30 and TRBJ2-7, reads SQTIHQWPATLVQPVGSPLSLECTVEGTSNPNLYWYRQAAGRGLQLLFYSVGIGQISSEVPQNLSASRPQDRQFILSSKKLLLSDSGFYLCAWSVVGRNSYEQHFGPGTRLTVT.